This T cell receptor (beta chain) is drawn from a study of T cells after posttransplantation cyclophosphamide. Overall study results and limits: Tissue-infiltrating T cells from skin or gut overlapped little with blood T cells. Donor CD8+ memory clones often dominated recipient blood repertoires at later times.

Trimming took off 3 bases at V and 6 bases at J, with 10 bases between the two ends. Germline CDR1 reads SGHNT; CDR2 reads YYREEE (reference sequence). The CDR3 consists of 12 residues. TCRdb's table, derived via immunoSEQ multiplex PCR, lists solely in-frame clones and lacks some. The data contain some 680 clones, around 84% of them singletons. This clone was seen only once. The antigen is unknown. This TCR came from a middle-aged man. The sequencing sample was made of gut tissue. This chain connects TRBV5-4 to TRBJ2-7, with a possible D match to TRBD1 (6 bases). In DNA form, the CDR3 reads TGTGCCAGCAGCTGGGGGCCGGGCGAGCAGTACTTC. This encodes CASSWGPGEQYF.